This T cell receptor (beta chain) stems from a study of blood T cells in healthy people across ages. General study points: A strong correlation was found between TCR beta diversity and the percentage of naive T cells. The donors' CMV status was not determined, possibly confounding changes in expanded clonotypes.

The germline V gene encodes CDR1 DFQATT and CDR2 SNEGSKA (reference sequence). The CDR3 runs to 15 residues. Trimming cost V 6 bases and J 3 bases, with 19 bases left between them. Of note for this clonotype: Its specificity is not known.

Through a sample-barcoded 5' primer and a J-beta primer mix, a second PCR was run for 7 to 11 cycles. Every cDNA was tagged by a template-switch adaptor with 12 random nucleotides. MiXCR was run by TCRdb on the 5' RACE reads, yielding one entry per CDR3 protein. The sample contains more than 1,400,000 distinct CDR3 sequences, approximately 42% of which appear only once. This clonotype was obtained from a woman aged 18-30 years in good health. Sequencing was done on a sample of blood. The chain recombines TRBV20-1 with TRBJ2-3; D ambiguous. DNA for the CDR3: TGCAGTGCCGCGACCCTGGACGCGGATACAGATACGCAGTATTTT. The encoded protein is CSAATLDADTDTQYF.